The present entry profiles one T cell receptor beta chain with its context. What it binds is unknown. The entry originates in a study of PD-1 blockade in classical Hodgkin lymphoma. Findings of the study overall: CD4+ TCR diversity, unlike CD8+, climbed significantly by C4D1. Healthy donors were reported to have higher baseline TCR diversity than newly diagnosed patients.

Brentuximab vedotin exposure varied among the patients, all of whom had relapsed after autologous stem cell transplantation. V gave up 4 bases and J gave up 4 bases; unmatched junction bases: 10. The CDR3 runs 16 residues. Germline CDR1 SGHKS, CDR2 YYEKEE (reference sequence). Clones were sequenced by immunoSEQ multiplex PCR, and TCRdb holds only the in-frame ones, with some missing. The table includes about 14,000 clones, about 86% detected once. This sequence originates from a human donor with classical Hodgkin lymphoma. This chain connects TRBV5-5 to TRBJ2-2, with 7 nucleotides matching TRBD2. This specimen was peripheral blood mononuclear cells (PBMCs), taken at baseline. The CDR3 loop reads CASSPRAGALTGELFF. DNA for the CDR3: TGTGCCAGCAGCCCTCGTGCGGGAGCTCTCACCGGGGAGCTGTTTTTT.